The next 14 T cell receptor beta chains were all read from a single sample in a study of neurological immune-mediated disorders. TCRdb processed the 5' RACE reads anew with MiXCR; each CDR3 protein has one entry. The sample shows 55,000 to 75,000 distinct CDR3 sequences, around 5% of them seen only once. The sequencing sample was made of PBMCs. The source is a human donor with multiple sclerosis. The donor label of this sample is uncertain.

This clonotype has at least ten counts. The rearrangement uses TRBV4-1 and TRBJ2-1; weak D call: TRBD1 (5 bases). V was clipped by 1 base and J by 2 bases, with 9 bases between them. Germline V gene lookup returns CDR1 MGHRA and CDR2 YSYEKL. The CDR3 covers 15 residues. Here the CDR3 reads CASSQGPGTYNEQFF. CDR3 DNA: TGCGCCAGCAGCCAAGGGCCAGGGACCTACAATGAGCAGTTCTTC.

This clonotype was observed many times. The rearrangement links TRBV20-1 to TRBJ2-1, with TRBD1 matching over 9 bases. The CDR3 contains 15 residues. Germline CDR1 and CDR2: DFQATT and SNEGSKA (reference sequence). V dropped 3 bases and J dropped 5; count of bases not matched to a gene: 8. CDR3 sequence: CSASPGTGRDNEQFF. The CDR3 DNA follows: TGCAGTGCTAGCCCCGGGACAGGGAGGGACAATGAGCAGTTCTTC.

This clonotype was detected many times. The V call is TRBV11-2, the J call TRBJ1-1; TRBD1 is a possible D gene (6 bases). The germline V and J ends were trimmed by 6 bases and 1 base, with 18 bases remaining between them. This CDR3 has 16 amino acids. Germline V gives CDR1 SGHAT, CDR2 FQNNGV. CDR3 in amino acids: CASRPITGQRNTEAFF. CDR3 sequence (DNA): TGTGCCAGCAGACCAATTACAGGACAGAGGAACACTGAAGCTTTCTTT.

The CDR3, as DNA: TGTGCCAGCAGCCTACAGGGACGGGGTAATTCACCCCTCCACTTT. Translating gives CASSLQGRGNSPLHF. The chain joins TRBV7-3 to TRBJ1-6; a weak D match, TRBD1 (6 bases). Trimming stripped 5 bases from V and 6 bases from J, with 14 bases between. The CDR3 totals 15 residues. Germline V gives CDR1 SGHTA, CDR2 FQGTGA. Drawing the rest from reference TRBV7-3 and TRBJ1-6, the complete variable domain is GAGVSQTPSNKVTEKGKYVELRCDPISGHTALYWYRQSLGQGPEFLIYFQGTGAADDSGLPNDRFFAVRPEGSVSTLKIQRTERGDSAVYLCASSLQGRGNSPLHFGNGTRLTVT.

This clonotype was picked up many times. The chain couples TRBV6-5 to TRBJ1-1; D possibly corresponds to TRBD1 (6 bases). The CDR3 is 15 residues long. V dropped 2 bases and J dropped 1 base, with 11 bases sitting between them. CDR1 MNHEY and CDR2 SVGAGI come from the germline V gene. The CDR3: CASSYRAGANTEAFF. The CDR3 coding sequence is TGTGCCAGCAGTTACCGTGCGGGGGCGAACACTGAAGCTTTCTTT.

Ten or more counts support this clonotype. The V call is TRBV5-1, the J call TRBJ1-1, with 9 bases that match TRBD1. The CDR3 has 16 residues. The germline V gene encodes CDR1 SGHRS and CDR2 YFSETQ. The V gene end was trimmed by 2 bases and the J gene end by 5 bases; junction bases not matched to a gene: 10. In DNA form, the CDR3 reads TGCGCCAGCAGCTTATGGCCGGGACAGGGAGCGACTGAAGCTTTCTTT. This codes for CASSLWPGQGATEAFF.

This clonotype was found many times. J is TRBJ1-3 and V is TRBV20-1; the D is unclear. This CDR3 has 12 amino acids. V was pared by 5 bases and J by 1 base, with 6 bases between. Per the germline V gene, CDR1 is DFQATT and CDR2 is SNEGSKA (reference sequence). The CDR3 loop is CSAGGSGNTIYF. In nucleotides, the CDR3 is TGCAGTGCTGGAGGTTCTGGAAACACCATATATTTT.

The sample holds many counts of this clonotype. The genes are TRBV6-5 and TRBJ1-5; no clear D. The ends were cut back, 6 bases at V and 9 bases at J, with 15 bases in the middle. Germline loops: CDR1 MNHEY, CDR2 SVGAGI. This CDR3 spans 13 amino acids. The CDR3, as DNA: TGTGCCAGCAGGCAAGACGGAATAGGGCCCCAGCATTTT. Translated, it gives CASRQDGIGPQHF.

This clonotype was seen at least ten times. The CDR3 reads CASSLAYRVHEQYF. The CDR3 DNA reads TGTGCCAGCAGCTTGGCCTATAGGGTCCACGAGCAGTACTTC. The J gene is TRBJ2-7, the V gene TRBV5-6; no definite D call. The CDR3 consists of 14 residues. The germline CDR1 and CDR2 sequences are SGHDT and YYEEEE. V gave up 0 bases and J gave up 5 bases, with 12 bases separating them.

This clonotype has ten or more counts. CDR3 in amino acids: CASSLGGLENQPQHF. The DNA of the CDR3 is TGCGCCAGCAGCTTGGGGGGCCTGGAGAATCAGCCCCAGCATTTT. This chain uses TRBV5-1 with TRBJ1-5; D may be TRBD1 (5 bases). Germline V gives CDR1 SGHRS, CDR2 YFSETQ. The CDR3 is 15 residues long. Trimming took off 0 bases at V and 4 bases at J, with 11 bases between the two ends.

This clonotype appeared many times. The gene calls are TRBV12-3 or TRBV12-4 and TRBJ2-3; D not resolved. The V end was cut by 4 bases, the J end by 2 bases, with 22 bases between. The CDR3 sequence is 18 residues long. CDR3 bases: TGTGCCAGCAGTTCTCTCGGTCGTGGGTTTCGGGCCACAGATACGCAGTATTTT. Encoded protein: CASSSLGRGFRATDTQYF.

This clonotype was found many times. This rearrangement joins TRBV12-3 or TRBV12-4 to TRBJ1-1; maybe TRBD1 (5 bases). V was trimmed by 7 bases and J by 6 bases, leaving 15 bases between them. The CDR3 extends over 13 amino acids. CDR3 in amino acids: CASTRGGRAEAFF. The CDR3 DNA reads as TGTGCCAGCACCCGGGGGGGGAGAGCTGAAGCTTTCTTT.

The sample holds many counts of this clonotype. CDR3 nucleotides: TGTGCCAGCAGTTCAGGACTAGCGGGGTACGAGCAGTACTTC. Protein product: CASSSGLAGYEQYF. The chain has TRBV5-6 and TRBJ2-7; 12 bases map to TRBD2. The CDR3 loop spans 14 amino acids. CDR1 is SGHDT, CDR2 YYEEEE, per germline. Unmatched junction bases numbered 4, after V lost 5 bases and J lost 4 bases. Based on the CDR3 plus reference TRBV5-6 and TRBJ2-7, the full variable domain is DAGVTQSPTHLIKTRGQQVTLRCSPKSGHDTVSWYQQALGQGPQFIFQYYEEEERQRGNFPDRFSGHQFPNYSSELNVNALLLGDSALYLCASSSGLAGYEQYFGPGTRLTVT.

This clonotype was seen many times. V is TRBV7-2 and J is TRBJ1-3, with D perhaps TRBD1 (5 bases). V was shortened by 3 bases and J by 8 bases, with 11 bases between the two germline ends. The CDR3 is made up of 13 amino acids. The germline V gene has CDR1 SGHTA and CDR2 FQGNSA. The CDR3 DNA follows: TGTGCCAGCAGCTTCGTCTTAGGGGACACCATATATTTT. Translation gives CASSFVLGDTIYF.